This T cell receptor beta chain originates from a study of human T cells and chemical hapten exposure. Overall study: There were per-sample TCR yield variations, arising mainly from small pooled library volume differences.

Attachment of unique molecular identifiers to individual cDNA molecules was performed in the library. TCRdb independently ran MiXCR on the 5' RACE reads; one entry per CDR3 protein. The data hold around 80,000 distinct CDR3 sequences, with approximately 15% observed a single time. This clonotype was counted only a few times. The authors extracted total RNA from unfractionated whole blood. The source is a female donor in good health.

CDR3 sequence (DNA): TGTGCCAGCAGTTTAAACAATCAGCCCCAGCATTTT. This codes for CASSLNNQPQHF. The chain combines TRBV12-3 or TRBV12-4 with TRBJ1-5; no clear D gene. V shed 2 bases and J shed 3 bases, with 2 bases lying between them. The CDR3 is 12 residues long.